This T cell receptor beta chain was recovered during a study of cytomegalovirus exposure and HLA in healthy donors. Study-wide results and limits: Data from an earlier analysis indicated that most TCR beta V segments were productive either about 87% or about 30% of the time. As a later analysis revealed, the rate of TCR association differed by HLA locus, with DRB1 most and HLA-C fewest. A cluster of highly shared sequence variants was likely a sequencing artifact.

60 Vbeta and 13 Jbeta primers were used in PCR. This table comes from immunoSEQ multiplex PCR, and its TCRdb copy is limited to in-frame clones, with some not included. The sample has 86,000 or so clones; about 76% are singletons. Donors consisted of healthy bone marrow donors. About this clone: No antigen is known for it.

The sequence was collected from a woman aged 40 to 50 in good health and CMV-seropositive. The sample taken for sequencing was PBMCs.

The CDR3 coding sequence is TGCGCCAGCAGCTGGGGGCCGACAGGGTCCGAGCAGTACTTC. Protein sequence: CASSWGPTGSEQYF. This chain connects TRBV5-1 to TRBJ2-7; TRBD1 aligns across 7 bases. Germline CDR1 reads SGHRS; CDR2 reads YFSETQ. CDR3 length: 14 residues. Trimming took 3 bases from V and 6 from J; bases not matched to a gene: 9.